This paragraph covers one T cell receptor (beta chain) sequence. Its antigen target is currently unknown. No per-base quality is available; no much larger clone lies one base away. V is pared back by 9 bases and J by 2 bases, with 21 bases lying between the germline termini. The CDR3 starts with the cysteine, ends with the phenylalanine, and has 15 residues. Only CDR3 DNA remains: 45 bases, in frame from the first base. In the germline V gene, CDR1 corresponds to SGHRS and CDR2 to YFSETQ. Whole blood was collected in K2EDTA tubes by collaborating institutions according to the institutions' own protocols. Collaborator samples were shipped for TCRbeta analysis as frozen whole blood, isolated PBMCs, or DNA extracted from either sample type. The sample comes from a study of blood T cell repertoires in COVID-19 (TCRdb year 2020). Study-wide context: Collaborator samples came from the United States, Italy and Spain and covered acute and convalescent phases of COVID-19. The prospective study material was composed of cDNA or gDNA derived from T cells, B-cell-depleted T cells, or PBMCs. The dataset comprised deeply sampled blood TCRbeta repertoires from subjects exposed to, actively infected with, or recovered from COVID-19. The repertoires were released in a freely available public database meant as a resource for research on the immune response to SARS-CoV-2. Samples were obtained from the ongoing ImmuneRACE study (first 160 participants) and from 1,000 to 1,500 subjects provided by 6 global collaborators. Nearly every sample came with metadata listing a de-identified subject ID, COVID-19 status, age in years and sex. Where HLA class I and class II types were available, the types were taken from metadata supplied by the sample provider, not from assay-based typing.

TCRbeta CDR3 regions were amplified from genomic DNA using the immunoSEQ Assay, a bias-controlled multiplex PCR. The study's own analysis went as follows. The number of nucleated cells in each sample was estimated from the amplification of reference gene primers within the assay. To quantify the absolute abundance of each unique TCRbeta CDR3 rearrangement, sequence reads were collapsed and filtered. For each sample, productive Simpson clonality was calculated as the square root of Simpson's diversity index over productive rearrangements. TCRdb obtained this table from immuneACCESS and retained in-frame rearrangements with V and J assigned. These tables miss some clones; where compared with another copy, unresolved V genes account for less than half of the shortfall, and the remainder is unexplained. That table furnishes V, J and clone size, whereas the DNA furnished D and trimming. Here the sample has tens of thousands of clones; about 86% occur a single time. The ten most abundant clones make up about 14% of the sample.

On the study overall, not on this receptor specifically: How much clinical and demographic metadata was included differed by source and by participant, and the metadata was provided uncurated.

The rearranged segments are TRBV5-1 and TRBJ2-7; matching of 7 bases hints at TRBD2 as the D gene. This TCR derives from a human donor in a cohort sampled during active COVID-19. Sequencing used peripheral blood. The CDR3 reads as follows: CATRPGGGGTYEQYF. The sequence in DNA is TGCGCCACCAGACCGGGCGGGGGCGGAACCTACGAGCAGTACTTC.